The sequence of this TCR beta chain was determined in a study of T cells in Graves' hyperthyroidism and ophthalmopathy. Graves' hyperthyroidism showing no ophthalmopathy progression within 18 months was considered stable. Clinical symptoms, serum thyroxine, TRAb, thyroid ultrasound and orbital computed tomography informed diagnoses. CDR3 length: 16 residues. The J segment lost 4 bases and the V segment lost 6 bases, leaving 9 bases of the junction unmatched. Per germline, CDR1 SNHLY and CDR2 FYNNEI. RNA transcripts were the template for amplifying TCR beta CDR3 regions. With the HTBI primer set, the TCR CDR3 went through a first round of RT-PCR. TCRdb itself ran the multiplex PCR reads through MiXCR, one entry per CDR3 protein. The data show roughly 93,000 distinct CDR3 sequences, roughly 40% seen once.

The J gene is TRBJ2-7, the V gene TRBV2, with TRBD2 matching 13 bases. This clonotype was sampled from a woman in her 30s with Graves' hyperthyroidism. The sequencing sample was made of peripheral blood or thyroid tissue (not recorded which). CDR3 region: CASSAGGLAGVYEQYF. For the CDR3, the DNA is TGTGCCAGCAGCGCCGGCGGACTAGCGGGAGTTTACGAGCAGTACTTC.